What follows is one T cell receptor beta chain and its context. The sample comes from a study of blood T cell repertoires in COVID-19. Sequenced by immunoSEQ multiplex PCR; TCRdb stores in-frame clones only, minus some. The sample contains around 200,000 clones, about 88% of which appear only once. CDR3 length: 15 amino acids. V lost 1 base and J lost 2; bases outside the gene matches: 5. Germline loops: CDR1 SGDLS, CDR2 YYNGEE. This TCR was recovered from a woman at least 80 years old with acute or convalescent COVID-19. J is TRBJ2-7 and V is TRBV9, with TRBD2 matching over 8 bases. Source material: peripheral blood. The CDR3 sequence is CASSVSGGFPYEQYF. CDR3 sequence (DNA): TGTGCCAGCAGCGTAAGCGGGGGCTTTCCCTACGAGCAGTACTTC.